The rows below give T cell receptor beta chains drawn from one sample of a study of blood T cell repertoires in COVID-19. The method was immunoSEQ multiplex PCR; TCRdb's version includes in-frame clones alone and lacks a portion of them. This table has roughly 100,000 clones, 87% appearing once. The sequencing sample was made of peripheral blood. These receptors all stem from a human donor in a cohort sampled during active COVID-19. CDR3s include the opening cysteine and the closing phenylalanine or tryptophan. D genes are given only for firm matches. Some rows mark clone size as missing; the rest say once, few, many or name a class of expanded clone.

v_gene: TRBV5-1
abundance: -
j_gene: TRBJ2-7
d_gene: -
CDR3aa: CASSFTGTEGYEQYF
CDR3nt: TGCGCCAGCAGCTTCACCGGGACGGAGGGGTACGAGCAGTACTTC

v_gene: TRBV9
abundance: once
j_gene: TRBJ2-1
d_gene: TRBD2
CDR3aa: CASSVSSGGHRSSYNEQFF
CDR3nt: TGTGCCAGCAGCGTATCTAGCGGGGGACATAGAAGCTCCTACAATGAGCAGTTCTTC

v_gene: TRBV29-1
abundance: -
j_gene: TRBJ2-1
d_gene: TRBD1
CDR3aa: CSAARQGTYNEQFF
CDR3nt: TGCAGCGCAGCGCGACAGGGGACCTACAATGAGCAGTTCTTC

v_gene: TRBV5-1
abundance: -
j_gene: TRBJ2-3
d_gene: TRBD2
CDR3aa: CASSDVTSGAGFLYF
CDR3nt: TGCGCCAGCAGTGATGTGACTAGCGGGGCCGGCTTTTTGTATTTT

v_gene: TRBV6-6
abundance: many
j_gene: TRBJ1-3
d_gene: -
CDR3aa: CASSSGRGISGNTIYF
CDR3nt: TGTGCCAGCAGTTCCGGACGCGGGATCTCTGGAAACACCATATATTTT

v_gene: TRBV6-5
abundance: -
j_gene: TRBJ2-3
d_gene: TRBD2
CDR3aa: CASSRLAGGADTQYF
CDR3nt: TGTGCCAGCAGTCGCTTAGCGGGAGGGGCAGATACGCAGTATTTT

v_gene: TRBV5-4
abundance: -
j_gene: TRBJ1-1
d_gene: -
CDR3aa: CASSLNQGYTEAFF
CDR3nt: TGTGCCAGCAGCTTGAATCAGGGTTACACTGAAGCTTTCTTT

v_gene: TRBV11-2
abundance: -
j_gene: TRBJ2-3
d_gene: -
CDR3aa: CASSLIPGVADTQYF
CDR3nt: TGTGCCAGCAGCTTAATTCCGGGGGTCGCAGATACGCAGTATTTT

v_gene: TRBV7-2
abundance: -
j_gene: TRBJ1-3
d_gene: -
CDR3aa: CASSRSPGVSGNTIYF
CDR3nt: TGTGCCAGCAGTCGATCACCAGGGGTTTCTGGAAACACCATATATTTT

v_gene: TRBV21-1
abundance: -
j_gene: TRBJ2-7
d_gene: -
CDR3aa: CASSQNRTSGGLSYEQYF
CDR3nt: TGTGCCAGCAGCCAAAACAGGACTAGCGGGGGTCTCTCCTACGAGCAGTACTTC

v_gene: TRBV6-5
abundance: few
j_gene: TRBJ2-4
d_gene: TRBD1
CDR3aa: CATAGQGALNIQYF
CDR3nt: TGTGCCACGGCGGGACAGGGTGCTTTGAACATTCAGTACTTC

v_gene: TRBV28
abundance: -
j_gene: TRBJ1-3
d_gene: -
CDR3aa: CASSLLNSGNTIYF
CDR3nt: TGTGCCAGCAGCCTGCTAAACTCTGGAAACACCATATATTTT

v_gene: TRBV5-4
abundance: -
j_gene: TRBJ2-4
d_gene: TRBD1
CDR3aa: CASSVGGQGIAKNIQYF
CDR3nt: TGTGCCAGCAGCGTGGGGGGACAGGGGATAGCCAAAAACATTCAGTACTTC

v_gene: TRBV6-5
abundance: -
j_gene: TRBJ1-1
d_gene: -
CDR3aa: CASSHFGSEAFF
CDR3nt: TGTGCCAGCAGTCACTTTGGCAGTGAAGCTTTCTTT

v_gene: TRBV19
abundance: -
j_gene: TRBJ1-6
d_gene: -
CDR3aa: CASSIRAGLNSPLHF
CDR3nt: TGTGCCAGTAGTATACGGGCAGGACTAAATTCACCCCTCCACTTT

v_gene: TRBV19
abundance: -
j_gene: TRBJ2-3
d_gene: TRBD1
CDR3aa: CASSTGQGISTDTQYF
CDR3nt: TGTGCCAGTAGTACCGGACAGGGGATAAGCACAGATACGCAGTATTTT

v_gene: TRBV19
abundance: -
j_gene: TRBJ1-4
d_gene: -
CDR3aa: CASSIGQTNEKLFF
CDR3nt: TGTGCCAGTAGTATTGGACAGACCAATGAAAAACTGTTTTTT

v_gene: TRBV7-9
abundance: -
j_gene: TRBJ1-1
d_gene: -
CDR3aa: CASSHSQGGSFTEAFF
CDR3nt: TGTGCCAGCAGCCACTCCCAAGGGGGTAGTTTTACTGAAGCTTTCTTT

v_gene: TRBV13
abundance: few
j_gene: TRBJ2-5
d_gene: TRBD1
CDR3aa: CASSKGQGGETQYF
CDR3nt: TGTGCCAGCAGCAAGGGACAGGGAGGAGAGACCCAGTACTTC

v_gene: TRBV28
abundance: few
j_gene: TRBJ2-5
d_gene: -
CDR3aa: CASRTQGQETQYF
CDR3nt: TGTGCCAGCAGAACACAGGGTCAGGAGACCCAGTACTTC

v_gene: TRBV29-1
abundance: -
j_gene: TRBJ2-2
d_gene: TRBD1
CDR3aa: CSGRDRGSGELFF
CDR3nt: TGCAGCGGACGGGACAGGGGATCTGGGGAGCTGTTTTTT

v_gene: TRBV9
abundance: once
j_gene: TRBJ2-3
d_gene: TRBD2
CDR3aa: CASSVAGGFTDTQYF
CDR3nt: TGTGCCAGCAGCGTAGCGGGAGGGTTCACAGATACGCAGTATTTT